The rows below give T cell receptor beta chains drawn from one sample of a study of blood T cell repertoires in COVID-19. Assay: immunoSEQ multiplex PCR; the TCRdb copy retains only in-frame clones and omits some. Of roughly 260,000 clones in the sample, 87% were seen once. The sequenced sample was peripheral blood. These TCRs come from a woman between 45 and 65 years old who had recovered from COVID-19. Both conserved end residues are part of each CDR3.

CDR3 protein: CAWRRDGNTIYF; V gene: TRBV30
CDR3 protein: CASSLMGLADTQYF; V gene: TRBV7-3
CDR3 protein: CASSQDRGGDYRGYTF; V gene: TRBV4-3
CDR3 protein: CASSYQQVSDEQYF; V gene: TRBV6-5
CDR3 protein: CASSLGLDRGIQRTEAFF; V gene: TRBV7-3
CDR3 protein: CASSIQGANYGYTF; V gene: TRBV6-1
CDR3 protein: CASSSDRGANTGELFF; V gene: TRBV5-4
CDR3 protein: CASSPGTRAYEQYF; V gene: TRBV18
CDR3 protein: CRVGGGRGATDTQYF; V gene: TRBV29-1
CDR3 protein: CASSSRPRGTNEKLFF; V gene: TRBV19
CDR3 protein: CAISVGTGGNQPQHF; V gene: TRBV10-3
CDR3 protein: CASSSVAGVYNEQFF; V gene: TRBV7-3
CDR3 protein: CASSLASGMVGYTF; V gene: TRBV5-1
CDR3 protein: CASSQSLTGGDGYTF; V gene: TRBV6-2/TRBV6-3
CDR3 protein: CASSGHATNEKLFF; V gene: TRBV19